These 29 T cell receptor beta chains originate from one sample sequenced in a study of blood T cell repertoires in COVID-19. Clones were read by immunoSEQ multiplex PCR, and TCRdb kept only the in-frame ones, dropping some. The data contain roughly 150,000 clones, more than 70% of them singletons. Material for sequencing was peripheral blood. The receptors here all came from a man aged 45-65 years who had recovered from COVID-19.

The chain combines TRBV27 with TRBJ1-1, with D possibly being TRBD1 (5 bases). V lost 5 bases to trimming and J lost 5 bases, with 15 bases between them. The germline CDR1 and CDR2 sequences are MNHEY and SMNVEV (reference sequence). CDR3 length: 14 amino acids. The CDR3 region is CASSQLGGGTEAFF. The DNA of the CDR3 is TGTGCCAGCAGTCAACTCGGGGGTGGTACTGAAGCTTTCTTT.

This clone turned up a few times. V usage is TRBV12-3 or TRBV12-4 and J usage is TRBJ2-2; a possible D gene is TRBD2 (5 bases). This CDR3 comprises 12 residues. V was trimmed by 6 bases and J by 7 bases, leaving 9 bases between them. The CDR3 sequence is CASSLGIGELFF. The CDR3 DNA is TGTGCCAGCAGCCTCGGGATCGGGGAGCTGTTTTTT.

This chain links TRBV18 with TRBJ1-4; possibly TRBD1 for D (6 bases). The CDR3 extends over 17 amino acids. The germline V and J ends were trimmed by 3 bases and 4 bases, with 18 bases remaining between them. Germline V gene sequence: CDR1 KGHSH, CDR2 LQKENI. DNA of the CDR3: TGTGCCAGCTCACCCGTCCGTTCACAGGGAAGTAATGAAAAACTGTTTTTT. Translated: CASSPVRSQGSNEKLFF.

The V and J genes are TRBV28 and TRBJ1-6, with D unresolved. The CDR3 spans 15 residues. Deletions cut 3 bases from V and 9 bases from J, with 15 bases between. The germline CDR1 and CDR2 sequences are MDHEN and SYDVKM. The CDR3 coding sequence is TGTGCCAGCAGTTTGACGACACCGGCAGGTTCACCCCTCCACTTT. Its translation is CASSLTTPAGSPLHF.

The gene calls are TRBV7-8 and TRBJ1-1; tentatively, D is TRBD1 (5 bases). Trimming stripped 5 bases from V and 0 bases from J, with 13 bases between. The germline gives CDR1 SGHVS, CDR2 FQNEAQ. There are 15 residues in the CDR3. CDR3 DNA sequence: TGTGCCAGCAGCACCACGGGACTGTTGAACACTGAAGCTTTCTTT. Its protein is CASSTTGLLNTEAFF.

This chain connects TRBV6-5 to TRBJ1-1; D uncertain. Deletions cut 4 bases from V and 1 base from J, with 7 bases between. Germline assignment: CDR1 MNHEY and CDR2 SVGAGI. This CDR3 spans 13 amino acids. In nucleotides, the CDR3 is TGTGCCAGCAGTTCCACCAGGAACACTGAAGCTTTCTTT. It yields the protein CASSSTRNTEAFF.

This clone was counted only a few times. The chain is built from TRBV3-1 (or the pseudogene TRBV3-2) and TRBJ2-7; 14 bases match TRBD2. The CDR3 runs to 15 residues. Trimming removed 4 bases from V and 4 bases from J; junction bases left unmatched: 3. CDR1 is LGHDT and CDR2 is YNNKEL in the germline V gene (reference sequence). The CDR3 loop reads CASSPGTSGGYEQYF. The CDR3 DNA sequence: TGTGCCAGCAGCCCGGGGACTAGCGGGGGTTACGAGCAGTACTTC.

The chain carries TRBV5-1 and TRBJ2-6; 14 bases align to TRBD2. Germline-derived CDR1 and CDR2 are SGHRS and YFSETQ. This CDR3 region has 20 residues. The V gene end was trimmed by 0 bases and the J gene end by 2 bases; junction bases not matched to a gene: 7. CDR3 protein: CASSLVGLAGARTGANVLTF. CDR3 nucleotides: TGCGCCAGCAGCTTGGTGGGACTAGCGGGGGCCCGTACTGGGGCCAACGTCCTGACTTTC.

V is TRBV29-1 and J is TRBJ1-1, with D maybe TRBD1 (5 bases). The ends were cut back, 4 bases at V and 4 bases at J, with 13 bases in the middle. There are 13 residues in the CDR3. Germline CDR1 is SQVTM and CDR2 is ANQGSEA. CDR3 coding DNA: TGCAGCGTTGTTCGGGGGGGAGGCACTGAAGCTTTCTTT. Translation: CSVVRGGGTEAFF.

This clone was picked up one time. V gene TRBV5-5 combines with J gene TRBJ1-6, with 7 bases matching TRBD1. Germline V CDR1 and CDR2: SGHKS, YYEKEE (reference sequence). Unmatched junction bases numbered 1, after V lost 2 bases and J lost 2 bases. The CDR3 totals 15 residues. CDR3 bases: TGTGCCAGCAGCTTTGACAGGGCCTATAATTCACCCCTCCACTTT. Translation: CASSFDRAYNSPLHF.

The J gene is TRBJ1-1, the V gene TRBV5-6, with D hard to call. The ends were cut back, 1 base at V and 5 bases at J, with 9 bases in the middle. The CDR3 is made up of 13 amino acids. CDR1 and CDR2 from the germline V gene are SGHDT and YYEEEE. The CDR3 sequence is CASSLWGGTEAFF. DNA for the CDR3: TGTGCCAGCAGCTTGTGGGGAGGGACTGAAGCTTTCTTT.

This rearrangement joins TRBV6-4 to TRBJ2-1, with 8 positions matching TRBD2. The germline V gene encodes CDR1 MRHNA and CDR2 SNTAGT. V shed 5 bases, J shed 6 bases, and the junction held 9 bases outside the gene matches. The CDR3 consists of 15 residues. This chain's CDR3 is CASSIYGGAPNEQFF. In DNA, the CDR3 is TGTGCCAGCAGTATTTACGGGGGGGCCCCCAATGAGCAGTTCTTC.

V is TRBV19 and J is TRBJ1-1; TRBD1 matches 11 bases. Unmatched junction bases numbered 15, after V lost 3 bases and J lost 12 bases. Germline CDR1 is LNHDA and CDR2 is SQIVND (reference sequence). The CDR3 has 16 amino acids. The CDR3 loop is CASSILGGQGALTTFF. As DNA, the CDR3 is TGTGCCAGTAGTATTTTAGGCGGACAGGGGGCGTTAACGACTTTCTTT. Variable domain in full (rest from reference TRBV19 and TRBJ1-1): DGGITQSPKYLFRKEGQNVTLSCEQNLNHDAMYWYRQDPGQGLRLIYYSQIVNDFQKGDIAEGYSVSREKKESFPLTVTSAQKNPTAFYLCASSILGGQGALTTFFGQGTRLTVV.

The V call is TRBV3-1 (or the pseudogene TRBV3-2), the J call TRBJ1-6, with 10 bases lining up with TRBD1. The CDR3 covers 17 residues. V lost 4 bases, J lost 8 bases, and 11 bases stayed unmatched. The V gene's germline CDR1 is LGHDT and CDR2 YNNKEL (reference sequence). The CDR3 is CASSPTLMTGGHSPLHF. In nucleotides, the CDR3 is TGTGCCAGCAGCCCGACCCTTATGACAGGGGGCCATTCACCCCTCCACTTT.

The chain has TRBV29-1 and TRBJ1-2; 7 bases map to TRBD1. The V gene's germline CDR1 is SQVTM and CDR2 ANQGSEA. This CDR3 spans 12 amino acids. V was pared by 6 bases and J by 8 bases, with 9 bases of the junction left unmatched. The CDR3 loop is CSVGTENRGYTF. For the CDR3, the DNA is TGCAGCGTAGGGACAGAAAACAGGGGCTACACCTTC.

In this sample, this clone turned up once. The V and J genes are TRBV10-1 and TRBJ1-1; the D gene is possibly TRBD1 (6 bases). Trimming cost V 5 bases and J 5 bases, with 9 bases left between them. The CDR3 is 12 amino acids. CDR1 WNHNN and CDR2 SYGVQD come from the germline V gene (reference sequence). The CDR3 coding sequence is TGCGCCAGCAGTCGAGGGGGAACTGAAGCTTTCTTT. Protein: CASSRGGTEAFF.

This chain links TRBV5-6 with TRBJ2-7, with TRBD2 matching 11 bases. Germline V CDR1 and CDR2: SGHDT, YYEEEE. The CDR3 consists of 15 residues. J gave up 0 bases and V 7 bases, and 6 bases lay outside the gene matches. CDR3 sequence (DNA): TGTGCCAGCGCCCGACTAGCGGGGAACTCCTACGAGCAGTACTTC. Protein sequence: CASARLAGNSYEQYF.

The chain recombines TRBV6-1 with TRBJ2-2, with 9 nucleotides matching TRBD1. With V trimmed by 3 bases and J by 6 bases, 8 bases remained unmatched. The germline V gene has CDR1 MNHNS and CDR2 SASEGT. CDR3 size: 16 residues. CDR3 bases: TGTGCCAGCAGTGACCCCGGGACAGGGTATTCCGGGGAGCTGTTTTTT. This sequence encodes CASSDPGTGYSGELFF.

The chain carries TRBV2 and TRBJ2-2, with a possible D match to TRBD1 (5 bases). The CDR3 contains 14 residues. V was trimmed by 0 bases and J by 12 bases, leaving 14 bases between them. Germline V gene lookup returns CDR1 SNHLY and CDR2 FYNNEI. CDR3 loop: CASSEALRQYQLFF. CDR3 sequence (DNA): TGTGCCAGCAGTGAAGCGCTTCGACAGTATCAGCTGTTTTTT.

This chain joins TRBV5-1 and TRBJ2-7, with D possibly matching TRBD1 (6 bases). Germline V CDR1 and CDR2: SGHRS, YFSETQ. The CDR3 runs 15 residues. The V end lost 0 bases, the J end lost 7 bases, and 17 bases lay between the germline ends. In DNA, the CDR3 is TGCGCCAGCAGCTTGGACGGGACAAACCTACGGGAGCAGTACTTC. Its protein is CASSLDGTNLREQYF. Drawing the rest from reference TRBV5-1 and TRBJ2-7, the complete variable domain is KAGVTQTPRYLIKTRGQQVTLSCSPISGHRSVSWYQQTPGQGLQFLFEYFSETQRNKGNFPGRFSGRQFSNSRSEMNVSTLELGDSALYLCASSLDGTNLREQYFGPGTRLTVT.

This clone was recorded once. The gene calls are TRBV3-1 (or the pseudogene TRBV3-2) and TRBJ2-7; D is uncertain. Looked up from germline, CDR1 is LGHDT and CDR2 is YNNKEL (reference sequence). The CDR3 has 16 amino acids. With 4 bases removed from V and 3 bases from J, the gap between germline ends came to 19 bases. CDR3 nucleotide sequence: TGTGCCAGCAGCCCTAAGTCGAGTCTTAAGTACTACGAGCAGTACTTC. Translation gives CASSPKSSLKYYEQYF.

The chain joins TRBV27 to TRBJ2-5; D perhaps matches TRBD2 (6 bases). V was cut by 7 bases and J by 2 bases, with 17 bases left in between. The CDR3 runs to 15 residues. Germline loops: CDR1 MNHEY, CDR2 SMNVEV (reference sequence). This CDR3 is CASKPPWAGQETQYF. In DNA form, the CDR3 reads TGTGCCAGCAAACCCCCGTGGGCGGGACAAGAGACCCAGTACTTC.

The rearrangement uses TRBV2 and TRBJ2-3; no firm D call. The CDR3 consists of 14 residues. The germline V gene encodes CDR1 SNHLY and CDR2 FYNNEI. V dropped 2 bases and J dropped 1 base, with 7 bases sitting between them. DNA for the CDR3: TGTGCCAGCAGTGAACTGCCAGGCACAGATACGCAGTATTTT. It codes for CASSELPGTDTQYF.

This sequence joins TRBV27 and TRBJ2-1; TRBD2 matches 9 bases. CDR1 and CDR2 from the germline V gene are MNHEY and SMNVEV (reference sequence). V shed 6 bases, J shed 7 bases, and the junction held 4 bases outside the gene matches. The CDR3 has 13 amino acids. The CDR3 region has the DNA TGTGCCAGCAGACCGGGACTAGCAAATGAGCAGTTCTTC. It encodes CASRPGLANEQFF.

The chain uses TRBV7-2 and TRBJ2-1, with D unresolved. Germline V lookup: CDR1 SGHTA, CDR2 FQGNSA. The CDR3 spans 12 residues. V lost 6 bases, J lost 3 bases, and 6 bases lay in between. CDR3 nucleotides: TGTGCCAGCAGTTCTTTCTACAATGAGCAGTTCTTC. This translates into CASSSFYNEQFF.

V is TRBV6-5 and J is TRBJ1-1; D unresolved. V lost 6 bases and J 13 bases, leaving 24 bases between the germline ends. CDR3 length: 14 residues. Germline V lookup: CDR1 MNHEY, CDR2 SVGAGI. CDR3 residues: CASSPEESWMRFFF. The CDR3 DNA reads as TGTGCCAGCAGCCCAGAGGAGAGTTGGATGCGGTTTTTCTTT.

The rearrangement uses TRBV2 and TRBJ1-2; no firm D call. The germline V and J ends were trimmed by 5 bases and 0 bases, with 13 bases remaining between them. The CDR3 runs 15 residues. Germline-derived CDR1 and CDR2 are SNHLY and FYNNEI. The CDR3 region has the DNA TGTGCCAGCAGTAACACAGCCTTAGCTAACTATGGCTACACCTTC. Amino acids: CASSNTALANYGYTF.

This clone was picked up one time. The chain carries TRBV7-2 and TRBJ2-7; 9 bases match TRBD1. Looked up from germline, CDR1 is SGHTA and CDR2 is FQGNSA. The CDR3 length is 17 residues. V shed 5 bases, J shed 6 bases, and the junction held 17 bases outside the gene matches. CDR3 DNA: TGTGCCAGCAGCCCAAGAGGGCGGGACAGGGCTTCGTCCGAGCAGTACTTC. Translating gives CASSPRGRDRASSEQYF.

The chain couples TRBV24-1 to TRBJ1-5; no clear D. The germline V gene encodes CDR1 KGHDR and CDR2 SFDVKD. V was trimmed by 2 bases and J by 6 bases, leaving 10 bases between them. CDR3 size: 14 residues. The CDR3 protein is CATSDSPRGQPQHF. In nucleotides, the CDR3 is TGTGCCACCAGTGATTCCCCTCGGGGTCAGCCCCAGCATTTT.